This T cell receptor (beta chain) was identified during a study of cytotoxic CD8 clonotypes in ibrutinib-treated CLL. Study-level information: Results showed approximately 25 partial and 2 complete responses; following median 68 months, roughly 15 remained remitted, roughly twelve advanced. Overall study findings and caveats: Clonality increased at ibrutinib response and stayed stable in sustained remission. At progression, however, it fell back toward baseline. Public clonotypes were uncommon and contracted or stayed stable on treatment.

With regard to this clone: The target antigen is unknown.

Sequencing used immunoSEQ multiplex PCR; TCRdb keeps in-frame clones, though not all of them. The sample lists 130,000 or so clones; approximately 80% were seen once. CDR1 is SGDLS and CDR2 is YYNGEE in the germline V gene. The CDR3 covers 16 residues. Trimming stripped 2 bases from V and 1 base from J, with 15 bases between. Approximately 1.9 micrograms of genomic DNA came from cryopreserved PBMCs for TCR beta libraries. Material: PBMCs, obtained after 12 months of ibrutinib treatment. The rearrangement uses TRBV9 and TRBJ1-1; tentative D call: TRBD1 (5 bases). The TCR was taken from a human donor with chronic lymphocytic leukemia. CDR3 sequence reads: CASSVTGGLPNTEAFF. The CDR3 DNA sequence: TGTGCCAGCAGCGTCACCGGGGGACTGCCGAACACTGAAGCTTTCTTT.